This TCR beta chain is drawn from a study of STAT5B mutations in CD4+ large granular lymphocyte leukemia. Study context: The CDR3 'QG' motif was associated with a particular HLA allele among healthy donors.

For this clone: Its specificity is unknown.

V was pared by 2 bases and J by 0 bases, with 10 bases between. The CDR3 length is 16 residues. Germline V gene sequence: CDR1 SGHTA, CDR2 FQGNSA. Study-level points and caveats: The CD4+ versus CD8+ T-LGLL clonality difference may reflect limited sample size. Compared with healthy controls (2/35), patient top clones favored TRBV06 (8/27).

Produced via immunoSEQ multiplex PCR; TCRdb's table is partial and in-frame only. The sample contains approximately 31,000 clones, roughly 72% of which appear only once. The gene calls are TRBV7-2 and TRBJ2-2; D is tentatively TRBD1 or TRBD2 (5 bases each). The origin of this receptor is a human donor in good health. The sample was CD4+ T cells from blood buffy coats. Here the CDR3 reads CASSLQGRTNTGELFF. CDR3 coding DNA: TGTGCCAGCAGCTTACAGGGACGAACGAACACCGGGGAGCTGTTTTTT. Full variable domain (remainder filled in from reference TRBV7-2 and TRBJ2-2): GAGVSQSPSNKVTEKGKDVELRCDPISGHTALYWYRQSLGQGLEFLIYFQGNSAPDKSGLPSDRFSAERTGGSVSTLTIQRTQQEDSAVYLCASSLQGRTNTGELFFGEGSRLTVL.